The rows below give T cell receptor beta chains drawn from one sample of a study of blood T cells in healthy people across ages. TCRdb reprocessed the 5' RACE reads with MiXCR, giving one entry per CDR3 protein. The sample yields hundreds of thousands of distinct CDR3 sequences, 45% to 50% seen once. Sequenced sample: blood. These receptors all come from a woman aged 55-75 years in good health. CDR3s include the opening cysteine and the closing phenylalanine or tryptophan. The D gene is left open where the match is weak. Clone sizes are given selectively: once, few, many, or a class where the clone is expanded.

clone_size j_call v_call d_call cdr3_nt cdr3_aa
few TRBJ2-7 TRBV7-2 NA TGTGCCAGCAGCCACAGGTCAGGCGGGAACTACGAGCAGTACTTC CASSHRSGGNYEQYF
many TRBJ2-4 TRBV7-2 NA TGTGCCAGCAGCACCCGGGGACTTTTAGTCAAAAACATTCAGTACTTC CASSTRGLLVKNIQYF
once TRBJ1-5 TRBV20-1 NA TGCAGTGCTAGAGGCCGGGGGGGATGGGGACGGAGCAATCAGCCCCAGCATTTT CSARGRGGWGRSNQPQHF
once TRBJ2-7 TRBV20-1 NA TGCAGTGCCGCAACAGGGAAAATTTACTCCTACGAGCAGTACTTC CSAATGKIYSYEQYF
NA TRBJ2-3 TRBV21-1 NA TGTGCCAGCAGCACCAGAGTCGCCAGCACAGATACGCAGTATTTT CASSTRVASTDTQYF
once TRBJ2-7 TRBV9 NA TGTGCCAGCAGCGTAGCTCAGACGGCCCACGAGCAGTACTTC CASSVAQTAHEQYF
NA TRBJ1-2 TRBV4-1 NA TGCGCCAGCAGCCAAGATCTAACAGGGCGATATTGCACCTTC CASSQDLTGRYCTF
NA TRBJ2-7 TRBV5-1 TRBD1 TGCGCCAGCGGCCTGACAGGGGCCAGCTCCTACGAGCAGTACTTC CASGLTGASSYEQYF
NA TRBJ1-1 TRBV20-1 TRBD1 TGCAGTGCTAGAGGGGACAGGGGGCGCCGGAACACTGAAGCTTTCTTT CSARGDRGRRNTEAFF
once TRBJ2-7 TRBV20-1 TRBD1 TGCAGTGGGACCGGGACAGGGAACCACGAGCAGTACTTC CSGTGTGNHEQYF
few TRBJ2-3 TRBV7-9 TRBD2 TGTGCCAGCAGCTCGTCTAGCGGGAGGGCCCAAGATACGCAGTATTTT CASSSSSGRAQDTQYF
NA TRBJ2-1 TRBV7-2 TRBD1 TGTGCCAGCAGGGGACAGCCCTACAATGAGCAGTTCTTC CASRGQPYNEQFF
NA TRBJ1-2 TRBV4-3 NA TGCGCCAGCAGCCCAGGGTGGGACTATGGCTACACCTTC CASSPGWDYGYTF
few TRBJ2-1 TRBV5-1 NA TGCGCCAGCAGCTTGGCCGTACAAGGGTACAATGAGCAGTTCTTC CASSLAVQGYNEQFF
NA TRBJ2-7 TRBV4-3 TRBD1 TGCGCCAGCAGCCAAGATGGGACAGGGGGAACCGAGCAGTACTTC CASSQDGTGGTEQYF